The 3 T cell receptor beta chains reported below all come from one sample, sequenced in a study of T cell repertoires in cytomegalovirus infection. Their antigen targets remain unknown. TCRdb re-called the reads with MiXCR, one entry per CDR3 protein. The sample holds about 900,000 distinct CDR3 sequences; 31% are singletons and the top ten take more than 12%. The material was cultured CD8+ T cells from PBMCs, obtained from culture after CMV antigen stimulation. These receptors all come from a human donor in good health (CMV status not recorded). Some clones in this sample may be carry-over from other donors' samples.

This clonotype was counted between two and nine times. This chain uses TRBV29-1 with TRBJ2-3; TRBD1 is a possible D gene (6 bases). The CDR3 runs to 18 residues. Germline V lookup: CDR1 SQVTM, CDR2 ANQGSEA. Trimming left V 2 bases short and J 1 base short, with 22 bases between. CDR3: CSVESRGGGRGGTDTQYF. CDR3 DNA: TGCAGCGTTGAAAGCCGAGGTGGGGGCAGGGGCGGCACAGATACGCAGTATTTT.

This clonotype was seen ten or more times. The chain is built from TRBV7-6 and TRBJ1-6; D is uncertain. This CDR3 is built from 16 residues. In germline, CDR1 is SGHVS, CDR2 FNYEAQ. V was cut by 1 base and J by 5 bases, with 12 bases left in between. The CDR3 sequence is CASSLDSGLHNSPLHF. CDR3 sequence (DNA): TGTGCCAGCAGCTTAGATAGTGGACTACATAATTCACCCCTCCACTTT.

The chain is built from TRBV6-1 and TRBJ1-1; 11 bases map to TRBD1. Germline loops: CDR1 MNHNS, CDR2 SASEGT. The CDR3 runs 14 residues. Losses at the gene ends were 7 bases for V and 2 bases for J; bases not matched to a gene: 3. Here the CDR3 DNA reads TGTGCCAGCACTTGGACAGGGGGCAACACTGAAGCTTTCTTT. Residues: CASTWTGGNTEAFF.